The 14 T cell receptor beta chains below come from one sample, sequenced in a study of glioma-infiltrating T cells. TCR alpha and beta CDR3 regions were amplified from RNA using iRepertoire nested multiplex PCR. TCRdb reprocessed the multiplex PCR reads with MiXCR, giving one entry per CDR3 protein. The sample contains approximately 190,000 distinct CDR3 sequences, over 30% of which appear only once. The sample taken for sequencing was glioma tissue, nonneoplastic brain tissue, or PBMCs (not recorded which). These receptors all come from a human donor with low-grade glioma or glioblastoma, undergoing nonglioma brain surgery, or in good health (not recorded which).

The chain couples TRBV12-3 or TRBV12-4 to TRBJ1-3; D gene ambiguous. The germline V and J ends were trimmed by 3 bases and 0 bases, with 18 bases remaining between them. The CDR3 loop spans 18 amino acids. This CDR3 reads CASSFALFGGSSGNTIYF. The CDR3 coding sequence is TGTGCCAGCAGTTTCGCCCTTTTCGGAGGGTCCTCTGGAAACACCATATATTTT.

This clonotype has a count of ten or more. V gene TRBV19 combines with J gene TRBJ1-6; perhaps TRBD1 as D (5 bases). CDR1 and CDR2 (germline): LNHDA, SQIVND (reference sequence). The CDR3 covers 15 residues. The V and J ends lost 10 bases and 5 bases respectively, with 18 bases between them. Written as DNA, the CDR3 is TGTGCCACCACCCGAGGGACGGAGCATAATTCACCCCTCCACTTT. Amino acids: CATTRGTEHNSPLHF.

This clonotype was recorded at least ten times. The chain employs TRBV6-1 and TRBJ2-1; TRBD2 aligns across 9 bases. This CDR3 has 17 amino acids. V shed 6 bases, J shed 0 bases, and the junction held 9 bases outside the gene matches. Germline V gives CDR1 MNHNS, CDR2 SASEGT. The CDR3 reads CASRATSGSVSYNEQFF. The CDR3 coding sequence is TGTGCCAGCAGAGCGACTAGCGGCTCGGTCTCCTACAATGAGCAGTTCTTC.

This clonotype was recorded many times. CDR3 region: CASSLMEPEAFF. The CDR3 nucleotides read TGTGCCAGCAGCTTGATGGAGCCTGAAGCTTTCTTT. This chain uses TRBV7-2 with TRBJ1-1; D remains unclear. The V and J ends lost 3 bases and 6 bases respectively, with 8 bases between them. The germline V gene has CDR1 SGHTA and CDR2 FQGNSA. The CDR3 is 12 amino acids. The full variable domain, with the rest looked up from reference TRBV7-2 and TRBJ1-1, is GAGVSQSPSNKVTEKGKDVELRCDPISGHTALYWYRQSLGQGLEFLIYFQGNSAPDKSGLPSDRFSAERTGGSVSTLTIQRTQQEDSAVYLCASSLMEPEAFFGQGTRLTVV.

Notes on this clonotype: Since a much larger clone is just one base distant, this may be a read error. This sequence joins TRBV10-3 and TRBJ2-3; TRBD2 aligns across 7 bases. The V gene end was trimmed by 2 bases and the J gene end by 3 bases; junction bases not matched to a gene: 5. Looked up from germline, CDR1 is ENHRY and CDR2 is SYGVKD. CDR3 length: 15 residues. Here the CDR3 DNA reads TGTGCCATCAGTGAGGCCCGGGAGGTTACAGATACGCAGTATTTT. Amino acid sequence: CAISEAREVTDTQYF.

There are many counts of this clonotype. The chain combines TRBV3-1 with TRBJ2-7; unclear D gene. The ends were cut back, 1 base at V and 1 base at J, with 8 bases in the middle. This CDR3 contains 14 residues. Germline-derived CDR1 and CDR2 are LGHDT and YNNKEL (reference sequence). The CDR3 reads CASSQGALSYEQYF. The CDR3 DNA follows: TGTGCCAGCAGCCAAGGGGCCCTATCCTACGAGCAGTACTTC.

For this clonotype: Being one base from a much bigger clone, this may be a read error. The conserved closing phenylalanine or tryptophan is absent in this CDR3, likely reflecting a read error. The chain employs TRBV29-1 and TRBJ2-5, with D unclear. Per germline, CDR1 SQVTM and CDR2 ANQGSEA. This CDR3 has 13 amino acids. V dropped 0 bases and J dropped 1 base, with 6 bases sitting between them. The CDR3 DNA is TGCAGCGTTGAAGAGGGTCCCCAAGAGACCCAGTACTTA. Protein product: CSVEEGPQETQYL.

This clonotype was found many times. J is TRBJ2-1 and V is TRBV27; unclear D gene. Germline V gives CDR1 MNHEY, CDR2 SMNVEV (reference sequence). This CDR3 has 14 residues. V was clipped by 3 bases and J by 4 bases, with 10 bases between them. The CDR3: CASSFIQSYNEQFF. The DNA for the CDR3 is TGTGCCAGCAGTTTTATCCAAAGTTACAATGAGCAGTTCTTC.

The chain joins TRBV30 to TRBJ1-1; D is possibly TRBD1 (6 bases). Germline values: CDR1 GTSNPN, CDR2 SVGIG (reference sequence). V lost 5 bases, J lost 7 bases, and 17 bases lay in between. The CDR3 has 13 residues. For the CDR3, the DNA is TGTGCCTGGGCCCTAGGGGGGGCGCGTGAAGCTTTCTTT. This sequence encodes CAWALGGAREAFF.

Concerning this clonotype itself: A read error is possible here, since a much larger clone lies one base away. This chain uses TRBV6-1 with TRBJ2-1; D remains unclear. The V and J ends lost 7 bases and 8 bases respectively, with 15 bases between them. Germline V CDR1 and CDR2: MNHNS, SASEGT. This CDR3 contains 13 residues. The chain's CDR3 is CASTTTLRHEQFF. The CDR3, as DNA: TGTGCCAGCACCACGACACTGAGGCATGAGCAGTTCTTC.

With regard to this clonotype: It may be a read error: a sequence one base away is much more abundant. The chain employs TRBV3-1 and TRBJ2-1; D possibly corresponds to TRBD2 (6 bases). V lost 4 bases and J lost 5, with 18 bases in between. CDR3 size: 16 residues. CDR1 is LGHDT and CDR2 is YNNKEL in the germline V gene (reference sequence). This CDR3 reads CASSRGTSLLDNEQFF. The CDR3, as DNA: TGTGCCAGCAGCCGAGGTACTAGCCTCCTTGACAATGAGCAGTTCTTC.

A word on this clonotype: A read error may account for a junction end that differs from germline. The chain joins TRBV9 to TRBJ2-2; TRBD1 aligns across 9 bases. The CDR3 contains 16 residues. Germline V CDR1 and CDR2: SGDLS, YYNGEE. This chain's CDR3 is CVSSVRDRENTGELFF. The CDR3 DNA reads TGTGTCAGCAGCGTAAGGGACAGGGAGAACACCGGGGAGCTGTTTTTT.

This clonotype was seen a handful of times. The chain combines TRBV12-3 or TRBV12-4 with TRBJ1-5; D call uncertain. This CDR3 is built from 11 residues. V shed 4 bases and J shed 9 bases, with 7 bases lying between them. In DNA, the CDR3 is TGTGCCAGCAGTTCCTCGGGGCCCCAGCATTTT. It is translated as CASSSSGPQHF.

This clonotype was seen ten or more times. CDR3 bases: TGTGCCACCAGCAGAGATACGTCAACAGATACGCAGTATTTT. This codes for CATSRDTSTDTQYF. The V and J genes are TRBV15 and TRBJ2-3, with D unresolved. There are 14 residues in the CDR3. Germline V gives CDR1 LNHNV, CDR2 YYDKDF (reference sequence). V was cut by 0 bases and J by 3 bases, with 7 bases left in between.